The clone carrying this T cell receptor beta chain was found many times. The CDR3 consists of 16 residues. Germline V gives CDR1 MDHEN, CDR2 SYDVKM. Trimming cost V 2 bases and J 4 bases, with 17 bases left between them. These data originate in a study of T cells in Graves' hyperthyroidism and ophthalmopathy. Study-level information: It was at initial diagnosis, before any treatment, that peripheral blood was collected.

Template material for amplifying TCR beta CDR3 regions consisted of RNA transcripts. HTBI primers were employed in a first-round RT-PCR of the TCR CDR3. TCRdb processed the multiplex PCR reads anew with MiXCR; each CDR3 protein has one entry. Among roughly 380,000 distinct CDR3 sequences listed, roughly 20% were seen once. This clonotype was obtained from a woman between 35 and 50 years old with Graves' ophthalmopathy. Sequences were obtained from blood. This chain uses TRBV28 with TRBJ1-1; unclear D gene. The DNA of the CDR3 is TGTGCCAGCAGTTTAACCTTGCGGGGAATCGTCACTGAAGCTTTCTTT. The encoded protein is CASSLTLRGIVTEAFF.